This TCR beta chain is from a study of shared clonotypes between healthy human individuals. The repertoire was sequenced with immunoSEQ multiplex PCR; TCRdb's copy has only in-frame clones and lacks some. The repertoire holds about 2,100,000 clones, with 93% as singletons. CDR1 is MNHEY, CDR2 SMNVEV, per germline (reference sequence). The CDR3 runs 12 residues. Trimming cost V 7 bases and J 4 bases, with 10 bases left between them. Positive CCR7 selection of CD45RO-negative cells yielded the naive CD8 cells, and terminally differentiated effector memory CD45RA+ cells were excluded. The source of this sequence is a man aged 18 to 29 in good health. Some clones in this sample may be carry-over from other donors' samples. This chain joins TRBV27 and TRBJ1-2; D remains ambiguous. The sample taken for sequencing was naive CD8+ T cells from PBMCs. In DNA, the CDR3 is TGTGCCAGCAAAGGCCCGTCCTATGGCTACACCTTC. This sequence encodes CASKGPSYGYTF.